Listed below are T cell receptor beta chains from one sample, sequenced in a study of T cell responses to AZD1222 COVID-19 vaccine. The table came from immunoSEQ multiplex PCR; TCRdb's copy has only in-frame clones and leaves some out. The sample holds about 75,000 clones, about 87% seen once. The sequencing here drew on peripheral blood, taken 28 days after the second dose of the MenACWY control vaccine. These receptors were obtained from an adult who received the MenACWY meningococcal vaccine as a control. Each CDR3 is given with its conserved first and last residue. D genes are given only for firm matches. Rows give clone size only sometimes, using once, few, many, or a class for an expanded clone.

d_call,clone_size,cdr3_length,v_call,j_call,cdr3_nt,cdr3_aa
.,.,15,TRBV28,TRBJ1-5,TGTGCCAGCAGTTTCAATCGACAGGACAATCAGCCCCAGCATTTT,CASSFNRQDNQPQHF
.,.,14,TRBV19,TRBJ2-7,TGTGCCAGTAGTATCCAGGGTTCTCCCTACGAGCAGTACTTC,CASSIQGSPYEQYF
.,few,13,TRBV7-6,TRBJ2-5,TGTGCCAGCAGCCCAGGACCGCAAGAGACCCAGTACTTC,CASSPGPQETQYF
.,.,14,TRBV7-2,TRBJ1-2,TGTGCCAGCAGCTCACAGGGACATTCCTATGGCTACACCTTC,CASSSQGHSYGYTF
.,.,12,TRBV3-1/TRBV3-2,TRBJ2-7,TGTGCCAGCAGCCAAGCGAGCTACGAGCAGTACTTC,CASSQASYEQYF
TRBD1,.,17,TRBV13,TRBJ1-5,TGTGCCAGCAGCTTAGGCCAGGGGGCGCCCCACGGTCAGCCCCAGCATTTT,CASSLGQGAPHGQPQHF
TRBD1,.,13,TRBV6-5,TRBJ2-1,TGTGCCAGCATAGGGACAGGCTACAATGAGCAGTTCTTC,CASIGTGYNEQFF
.,.,15,TRBV5-1,TRBJ1-1,TGCGCCAGCAGTTCACAACAGGGACGGGGCACTGAAGCTTTCTTT,CASSSQQGRGTEAFF
.,.,16,TRBV4-3,TRBJ2-3,TGCGCCAGCAGCCAAGAAGGGGGGGGCCTCACAGATACGCAGTATTTT,CASSQEGGGLTDTQYF
.,.,15,TRBV19,TRBJ1-3,TGTGCCAGTAGTAGAGACGGTATCTCTGGAAACACCATATATTTT,CASSRDGISGNTIYF
TRBD2,.,15,TRBV27,TRBJ2-7,TGTGCCAGCAGTCCTCCGGGGCGGGGGGGCTTTGAGCAGTACTTC,CASSPPGRGGFEQYF
TRBD1,.,14,TRBV5-6,TRBJ2-5,TGTGCCAGCAGCAGGGACAGGGACCAAGAGACCCAGTACTTC,CASSRDRDQETQYF
TRBD1,once,14,TRBV7-2,TRBJ2-1,TGTGCCAGCAGCTTGACGGGACAGGGGAATGAGCAGTTCTTC,CASSLTGQGNEQFF
.,.,12,TRBV3-1/TRBV3-2,TRBJ1-1,TGTGCCAGCAGCTTGGGACTGACTGAAGCTTTCTTT,CASSLGLTEAFF
TRBD1,.,16,TRBV15,TRBJ1-5,TGTGCCACCAGCAGATCTACAGGGGGTGTGGATCAGCCCCAGCATTTT,CATSRSTGGVDQPQHF
.,.,16,TRBV7-2,TRBJ2-6,TGTGCCAGCAGCTTAGTTCCCGGCTCTGGGGCCAACGTCCTGACTTTC,CASSLVPGSGANVLTF
.,.,15,TRBV14,TRBJ2-2,TGTGCCAGCAGCCCAAGAGTAGGCGACACCGGGGAGCTGTTTTTT,CASSPRVGDTGELFF
.,.,13,TRBV10-3,TRBJ1-5,TGTGCCATCAGTGGAGAACAGGGACAGCCCCAGCATTTT,CAISGEQGQPQHF
TRBD2,.,17,TRBV5-1,TRBJ2-2,TGCGCCAGCAGCTTGGATGGGTCTAGCGGGGTTGCCGGGGAGCTGTTTTTT,CASSLDGSSGVAGELFF
.,.,16,TRBV5-5,TRBJ1-6,TGTGCCAGCAGCTTGGGGCTCGTACCCCATAATTCACCCCTCCACTTT,CASSLGLVPHNSPLHF
.,once,13,TRBV10-3,TRBJ2-3,TGTGCCATCAAGGGGGGGGCGGGAGATACGCAGTATTTT,CAIKGGAGDTQYF
.,.,15,TRBV6-5,TRBJ1-4,TGTGCCAGCAGTTACGGGGGGGTGGCTAATGAAAAACTGTTTTTT,CASSYGGVANEKLFF
.,.,15,TRBV7-8,TRBJ1-5,TGTGCCAGCAGCTTAGTACAAACGGACAATCAGCCCCAGCATTTT,CASSLVQTDNQPQHF
.,.,10,TRBV7-3,TRBJ1-2,TGTGCCAGCCTAGGATATGGCTACACCTTC,CASLGYGYTF
.,.,12,TRBV11-1,TRBJ1-2,TGTGCCAGCAGCTTGGGTAGGGATGGCTACACCTTC,CASSLGRDGYTF
.,.,13,TRBV10-3,TRBJ1-1,TGTGCCATCAGGCCCGCTCGGGACACTGAAGCTTTCTTT,CAIRPARDTEAFF
.,.,14,TRBV6-5,TRBJ1-5,TGTGCCAGCAGCACCCAAGGCCCTAATCAGCCCCAGCATTTT,CASSTQGPNQPQHF
TRBD1,.,13,TRBV2,TRBJ1-1,TGTGCCAGCAGTTTTGACAGGGGCACTGAAGCTTTCTTT,CASSFDRGTEAFF
TRBD1,.,14,TRBV5-1,TRBJ2-1,TGCGCCAGCAGCTTGGTTTCAGGGGGCAATGAGCAGTTCTTC,CASSLVSGGNEQFF
TRBD1,.,15,TRBV7-9,TRBJ1-6,TGTGCCAGCAGCCTCGGACAGGGCGACAATTCACCCCTCCACTTT,CASSLGQGDNSPLHF
.,.,14,TRBV11-2,TRBJ2-5,TGTGCCAGCAGCTCTCCTAGCGTCGGGGAGACCCAGTACTTC,CASSSPSVGETQYF
TRBD1,.,15,TRBV19,TRBJ1-2,TGTGCCAGTAGTATCGCGACAGGGGAATCCTATGGCTACACCTTC,CASSIATGESYGYTF
.,.,15,TRBV7-2,TRBJ1-5,TGTGCCAGCAGCTTAGGCAGTTCCAGCAATCAGCCCCAGCATTTT,CASSLGSSSNQPQHF
.,.,13,TRBV27,TRBJ1-2,TGTGCCAGCAGTTTATGGGGAACAGGTGGCTACACCTTC,CASSLWGTGGYTF
.,.,13,TRBV2,TRBJ1-4,TGTGCCAGCAGTCGGGACTCAAATGAAAAACTGTTTTTT,CASSRDSNEKLFF
.,.,14,TRBV30,TRBJ2-2,TGTGCCTGGCAGGGTTTACCAGCTACCGGGGAGCTGTTTTTT,CAWQGLPATGELFF
.,.,12,TRBV2,TRBJ1-4,TGTGCCAGCCGGGTAGCTAATGAAAAACTGTTTTTT,CASRVANEKLFF
TRBD1,.,13,TRBV19,TRBJ2-2,TGTGCCAGTAGCGCAGGGGGTGCCGGGGAGCTGTTTTTT,CASSAGGAGELFF
TRBD1,.,12,TRBV19,TRBJ1-2,TGTGCCAGTACCTCAACAGGGGATGGCTACACCTTC,CASTSTGDGYTF
.,.,14,TRBV5-1,TRBJ1-6,TGCGCCAGCAGCCCCCCGGGGTCTAATTCACCCCTCCACTTT,CASSPPGSNSPLHF
.,once,15,TRBV19,TRBJ1-2,TGTGCCAGTAGTACAACAGAACTCTCTAACTATGGCTACACCTTC,CASSTTELSNYGYTF
TRBD2,.,15,TRBV27,TRBJ2-1,TGTGCCAGCACCGGTAGCGGGGGGAGGTGGAATGAGCAGTTCTTC,CASTGSGGRWNEQFF
.,.,13,TRBV19,TRBJ1-1,TGTGCCAGTATATTCAAGGGGAACACTGAAGCTTTCTTT,CASIFKGNTEAFF
.,.,15,TRBV15,TRBJ1-5,TGTGCCACCAGCAGAGAGAGGGATAGCAATCAGCCCCAGCATTTT,CATSRERDSNQPQHF
.,.,13,TRBV28,TRBJ2-7,TGTGCCAGCAGGAGGGGGGGCCTTTACGAGCAGTACTTC,CASRRGGLYEQYF
TRBD2,.,15,TRBV13,TRBJ2-1,TGTGCCAGCAGCTCCTGGACTAGCGGGCACCATGAGCAGTTCTTC,CASSSWTSGHHEQFF
TRBD1,few,16,TRBV4-1,TRBJ1-6,TGCGCCAGCAGCTCACTGATACAGGGGAATAATTCACCCCTCCACTTT,CASSSLIQGNNSPLHF
.,.,15,TRBV7-6,TRBJ2-2,TGTGCCAGCAGCTTAGTGGCGGAGAACACCGGGGAGCTGTTTTTT,CASSLVAENTGELFF